A single sample is the source of the 32 T cell receptor beta chains below, sequenced in a study of blood T cells in healthy people across ages. A J-beta primer mix and a sample-barcoded 5' primer were used in a second PCR of roughly 6 to 11 cycles. From the 5' RACE reads, TCRdb called clonotypes with MiXCR, one entry per CDR3 protein. The sample shows hundreds of thousands of distinct CDR3 sequences, roughly 32% of them seen only once. The sample consisted of blood. These receptors came from a woman of 80 years or more in good health.

In DNA, the CDR3 is TGTGCCAGCAGTCCACAGGGGGCGGACGTTAATAGCAATCAGCCCCAGCATTTT. It codes for CASSPQGADVNSNQPQHF. This chain connects TRBV6-1 to TRBJ1-5; 9 bases map to TRBD1. The CDR3 has 18 residues. Germline-derived CDR1 and CDR2 are MNHNS and SASEGT. V was pared by 5 bases and J by 0 bases, with 11 bases of the junction left unmatched.

This chain connects TRBV6-1 to TRBJ2-6; no clear D. In germline, CDR1 is MNHNS, CDR2 SASEGT. Trimming removed 4 bases from V and 0 bases from J, with 7 bases in between. The length of the CDR3 is 15 residues. This CDR3 is CASSVTTSGANVLTF. CDR3 DNA: TGTGCCAGCAGTGTCACTACCTCTGGGGCCAACGTCCTGACTTTC.

This clonotype was found a few times. A single base separates this from a much larger clone, so it may be a read error. This chain links TRBV12-3 or TRBV12-4 with TRBJ2-1; the match to TRBD2 covers 8 bases. V was clipped by 5 bases and J by 1 base; unmatched bases: 7. The CDR3 spans 16 residues. The CDR3 spells CASSRDCGGSYNEQFF. In nucleotides, the CDR3 is TGTGCCAGCAGTAGGGACTGCGGGGGGTCCTACAATGAGCAGTTCTTC.

This clonotype was detected a few times. The chain combines TRBV7-8 with TRBJ2-3; 13 bases align to TRBD2. Trimming removed 3 bases from V and 4 bases from J; junction bases left unmatched: 4. CDR1 and CDR2 (germline): SGHVS, FQNEAQ. This CDR3 is built from 16 residues. CDR3 loop: CASSFTSGGASDTQYF. For the CDR3, the DNA is TGTGCCAGCAGCTTTACTAGCGGGGGGGCCTCAGATACGCAGTATTTT. The complete variable domain, with remaining parts taken from reference TRBV7-8 and TRBJ2-3, reads GAGVSQSPRYKVAKRGQDVALRCDPISGHVSLFWYQQALGQGPEFLTYFQNEAQLDKSGLPSDRFFAERPEGSVSTLKIQRTQQEDSAVYLCASSFTSGGASDTQYFGPGTRLTVL.

Ten or more counts support this clonotype. V usage is TRBV28 and J usage is TRBJ2-1; TRBD1 matches 9 bases. CDR3 length: 15 residues. V lost 6 bases and J lost 3; bases outside the gene matches: 6. The germline V gene encodes CDR1 MDHEN and CDR2 SYDVKM. The CDR3 here is CASRETGGSYNEQFF. The CDR3 region has the DNA TGTGCCAGCAGGGAGACAGGGGGAAGCTACAATGAGCAGTTCTTC. The full variable domain, rest sourced from reference TRBV28 and TRBJ2-1, is DVKVTQSSRYLVKRTGEKVFLECVQDMDHENMFWYRQDPGLGLRLIYFSYDVKMKEKGDIPEGYSVSREKKERFSLILESASTNQTSMYLCASRETGGSYNEQFFGPGTRLTVL.

The chain has TRBV2 and TRBJ2-1; tentatively, D is TRBD2 (5 bases). The CDR3 runs to 15 residues. V lost 6 bases to trimming and J lost 6 bases, with 18 bases between them. Germline values: CDR1 SNHLY, CDR2 FYNNEI. The CDR3 region has the DNA TGTGCCAGCAGGGCCGGAGGATCGGCCTTCAATGAGCAGTTCTTC. It yields the protein CASRAGGSAFNEQFF.

This clonotype has ten or more counts. This chain connects TRBV7-8 to TRBJ2-3; 8 nucleotides align to TRBD2. The J segment lost 4 bases and the V segment lost 2 bases, leaving 11 bases of the junction unmatched. This CDR3 is built from 17 residues. Germline loops: CDR1 SGHVS, CDR2 FQNEAQ. CDR3 bases: TGTGCCAGCAGCTTAAGTTCCCCCCGGGGGGGCGCAGATACGCAGTATTTT. Amino acid sequence: CASSLSSPRGGADTQYF.

This clonotype was seen many times. The rearrangement uses TRBV10-3 and TRBJ1-2; D remains unclear. The V gene's germline CDR1 is ENHRY and CDR2 SYGVKD. The CDR3 runs 15 residues. V shed 7 bases and J shed 8 bases, with 23 bases lying between them. DNA of the CDR3: TGTGCCATCACCCCGTCCGGGTCCCCTGGCCAGGGCTACACCTTC. Translation gives CAITPSGSPGQGYTF.

This chain joins TRBV7-2 and TRBJ2-7; the D is unclear. Germline V CDR1 and CDR2: SGHTA, FQGNSA. CDR3 size: 13 residues. Trimming took 1 base from V and 5 from J, leaving 9 bases between them. The CDR3 nucleotides read TGTGCCAGCAGCTTAGGAGGAACCAACGAGCAGTACTTC. Translated: CASSLGGTNEQYF. The whole variable domain, filled in from reference TRBV7-2 and TRBJ2-7, reads GAGVSQSPSNKVTEKGKDVELRCDPISGHTALYWYRQSLGQGLEFLIYFQGNSAPDKSGLPSDRFSAERTGGSVSTLTIQRTQQEDSAVYLCASSLGGTNEQYFGPGTRLTVT.

In its sample, this clonotype was seen a few times. One base away lies a much larger clone, so this may be a sequencing read error. CDR3 sequence reads: CASSLDGGGPYDEQFF. The CDR3 DNA reads as TGTGCCAGCAGCTTAGACGGCGGGGGACCCTACGATGAGCAGTTCTTC. This rearrangement joins TRBV11-1 to TRBJ2-1; 7 bases are a match to TRBD2. The length of the CDR3 is 16 residues. Germline-derived CDR1 and CDR2 are SGHAT and FQDESV (reference sequence).

Comments on this clonotype: This could be a read error, since a much larger clone is one nucleotide away. V gene TRBV7-3 combines with J gene TRBJ2-1; D remains unclear. The J call may be incorrect, as the DNA end agrees better with TRBJ2-7. Germline V gives CDR1 SGHTA, CDR2 FQGTGA. This CDR3 has 16 amino acids. CDR3 loop: CASSARSSGRYNEQYF. The CDR3 DNA is TGTGCCAGCAGCGCCCGGAGCTCTGGTCGCTACAATGAGCAGTACTTC.

Comments on this clonotype: Compared with germline, one end of the junction differs, possibly owing to a read error. CDR3 nucleotides: TGTGCCAGCGGCGTAGATAGGGACACTGAAGCTTTCTTT. The encoded protein is CASGVDRDTEAFF. The rearrangement joins TRBV9 to TRBJ1-1; D uncertain. Germline V gene data show CDR1 as SGDLS and CDR2 as YYNGEE. CDR3 length: 13 residues.

This clonotype was detected ten times or more. The chain has TRBV12-3 or TRBV12-4 and TRBJ2-1, with 9 positions matching TRBD2. V dropped 2 bases and J dropped 0; count of bases not matched to a gene: 8. This CDR3 spans 18 amino acids. Here the CDR3 DNA reads TGTGCCAGCAGTTTATGGCCTAGCGGGAAGAGCTCCTACAATGAGCAGTTCTTC. Its translation: CASSLWPSGKSSYNEQFF.

Ten or more counts support this clonotype. In nucleotides, the CDR3 is TGTGCCAGCAGAGGGACAGGGTACTACGAGCAGTACTTC. Translating gives CASRGTGYYEQYF. This chain links TRBV6-2 or TRBV6-3 with TRBJ2-7, with TRBD1 identical over 9 bases. Trimming removed 6 bases from V and 3 bases from J; junction bases left unmatched: 3. Germline V gives CDR1 MNHEY, CDR2 SVGEGT. The length of the CDR3 is 13 residues.

This clonotype turned up a few times. The chain links TRBV10-3 to TRBJ1-6; D uncertain. Germline loops: CDR1 ENHRY, CDR2 SYGVKD. There are 11 residues in the CDR3. V lost 7 bases and J 10 bases, leaving 8 bases between the germline ends. The CDR3 region is CAITLSSPLHF. CDR3 nucleotide sequence: TGTGCCATCACGCTAAGCTCACCCCTCCACTTT.

This clonotype occurred a few times. At one end, the junction sequence differs from germline, possibly due to a read error. This chain uses TRBV9 with TRBJ2-1; maybe TRBD2 (6 bases). CDR3 length: 15 residues. Germline CDR1 and CDR2: SGDLS and YYNGEE. The CDR3 reads CAGSYRDSLANEQFF. Written as DNA, the CDR3 is TGTGCCGGCAGTTACCGGGACTCCCTCGCCAATGAGCAGTTCTTC.

At least ten counts were recorded for this clonotype. This chain connects TRBV5-1 to TRBJ1-6, with 9 nucleotides matching TRBD1. Germline trimming cut 4 bases from V and 3 bases from J; bases unmatched to any gene: 5. Germline-derived CDR1 and CDR2 are SGHRS and YFSETQ. CDR3 size: 16 residues. CDR3 DNA: TGCGCCAGCAGCACCCTGACAGGGGGCTATAATTCACCCCTCCACTTT. Amino acids: CASSTLTGGYNSPLHF.

This clonotype has a count of ten or more. V is TRBV10-3 and J is TRBJ2-5; D is perhaps TRBD2 (5 bases). Trimming shortened V by 0 bases and J by 5 bases, and 10 bases separated the two germline ends. This CDR3 region has 14 residues. CDR1 and CDR2 from the germline V gene are ENHRY and SYGVKD. CDR3 in DNA: TGTGCCATCAGTGAGTCGATCGGCGGGGAGACCCAGTACTTC. This sequence encodes CAISESIGGETQYF.

This clonotype was seen at least ten times. The chain links TRBV19 to TRBJ1-2; the D is unclear. Germline loops: CDR1 LNHDA, CDR2 SQIVND (reference sequence). Trimming took off 1 base at V and 2 bases at J, with 2 bases between the two ends. The CDR3 has 12 residues. The CDR3: CASSIVNYGYTF. The CDR3, as DNA: TGTGCCAGTAGTATAGTCAACTATGGCTACACCTTC.

In its sample, this clonotype was seen many times. The chain employs TRBV11-2 and TRBJ1-2; D is possibly TRBD1 (5 bases). Germline-derived CDR1 and CDR2 are SGHAT and FQNNGV. The CDR3 runs to 16 residues. V was trimmed by 0 bases and J by 9 bases, leaving 20 bases between them. The CDR3 sequence: CASSLDRWDVGMSYTF. As DNA, the CDR3 is TGTGCCAGCAGCTTAGATCGCTGGGACGTCGGGATGAGCTACACCTTC. Full variable domain (remainder filled in from reference TRBV11-2 and TRBJ1-2): EAGVAQSPRYKIIEKRQSVAFWCNPISGHATLYWYQQILGQGPKLLIQFQNNGVVDDSQLPKDRFSAERLKGVDSTLKIQPAKLEDSAVYLCASSLDRWDVGMSYTFGSGTRLTVV.

The chain combines TRBV18 with TRBJ2-5, with 10 nucleotides matching TRBD1. The J call is uncertain, as TRBJ2-7 better fits the DNA end. Germline V gene data show CDR1 as KGHSH and CDR2 as LQKENI. This CDR3 region has 16 residues. CDR3 region: CASSPPGTGATYEQYF. The CDR3 DNA follows: TGTGCCAGCTCACCACCGGGGACAGGGGCCACCTACGAGCAGTACTTC.

This clonotype appeared many times. The rearrangement joins TRBV7-9 to TRBJ1-2, with a possible D match to TRBD1 (5 bases). V was cut by 2 bases and J by 1 base, with 11 bases left in between. CDR3 size: 15 residues. The germline V gene encodes CDR1 SEHNR and CDR2 FQNEAQ (reference sequence). The CDR3 sequence: CASSLLGTVNYGYTF. In DNA form, the CDR3 reads TGTGCCAGCAGCTTACTGGGGACGGTTAACTATGGCTACACCTTC.

In nucleotides, the CDR3 is TGTGCCAGCAGCGTGATACCCGATTCCTACGAGCAGTACTTC. Its translation: CASSVIPDSYEQYF. J is TRBJ2-7 and V is TRBV9; D gene uncertain. The germline V and J ends were trimmed by 2 bases and 1 base, with 10 bases remaining between them. The germline CDR1 and CDR2 sequences are SGDLS and YYNGEE. This CDR3 spans 14 amino acids.

This clonotype was counted many times. V is TRBV29-1 and J is TRBJ2-5; unclear D gene. V lost 1 base, J lost 2 bases, and 11 bases lay in between. The CDR3 length is 14 residues. Germline CDR1 reads SQVTM; CDR2 reads ANQGSEA. CDR3 sequence (DNA): TGCAGCGTTGAAGTCGGAGTAGCTCAAGAGACCCAGTACTTC. This sequence encodes CSVEVGVAQETQYF.

On this clonotype: With a much larger clone just one base away, this may be a read error. The chain combines TRBV14 with TRBJ1-2; TRBD1 might be the D (6 bases). This CDR3 spans 13 amino acids. The V gene lost 10 bases and the J gene lost 4 bases, with 16 bases spanning the gap. The germline V gene encodes CDR1 SGHDN and CDR2 FVKESK. The CDR3 DNA reads as TGTGCCAACCCGACAGGCACATGCTATGGCTACACCTTC. Translating it yields CANPTGTCYGYTF.

In regard to this clonotype: A read error may be the cause here, since a much bigger clone is one base away. J is TRBJ2-1 and V is TRBV7-2, with 10 bases identical to TRBD2. The V gene end was trimmed by 6 bases and the J gene end by 5 bases; junction bases not matched to a gene: 7. Germline CDR1 SGHTA, CDR2 FQGNSA. The CDR3 runs 15 residues. The CDR3 DNA reads TGTGCCAGCAGGGAGAGCGGGGGGGCGGACAATGAGCAGTTCTTC. Translating it yields CASRESGGADNEQFF.

This clonotype was counted many times. The rearrangement uses TRBV7-3 and TRBJ2-5, with D maybe TRBD2 (6 bases). V lost 4 bases and J 5 bases, leaving 14 bases between the germline ends. CDR3 length equals 14 residues. Germline V gene sequence: CDR1 SGHTA, CDR2 FQGTGA. CDR3 sequence reads: CASSSMSGGETQYF. As DNA, the CDR3 is TGTGCCAGCAGCTCGATGTCTGGGGGGGAGACCCAGTACTTC.

This clonotype came up many times. V is TRBV20-1 and J is TRBJ2-5; 14 bases are a match to TRBD2. The junction had 7 bases not matched to a gene; V was cut back by 5 bases and J by 2 bases. Per germline, CDR1 DFQATT and CDR2 SNEGSKA (reference sequence). The CDR3 extends over 16 amino acids. This chain's CDR3 is CSAAKTSGGAQETQYF. CDR3 DNA: TGCAGTGCTGCGAAGACTAGCGGGGGGGCACAAGAGACCCAGTACTTC.

The table lists this clonotype with many counts. The V gene is TRBV4-3, the J gene TRBJ2-3; the match to TRBD2 covers 8 bases. Trimming removed 1 base from V and 2 bases from J; junction bases left unmatched: 2. CDR3 length: 15 amino acids. Per the germline V gene, CDR1 is LGHNA and CDR2 is YSLEER. Here the CDR3 reads CASSQAGGPTDTQYF. The DNA of the CDR3 is TGCGCCAGCAGCCAAGCGGGGGGGCCCACAGATACGCAGTATTTT.

The CDR3 DNA reads as TGCACCACTAACACAGATACGCAGTATTTT. Its protein is CTTNTDTQYF. The gene calls are TRBV29-1 and TRBJ2-3; D unresolved. CDR3 length: 10 residues. Germline V gives CDR1 SQVTM, CDR2 ANQGSEA.

A remark on this clonotype: Just one base apart from a much larger clone, this may be a read error. The V call is TRBV5-1, the J call TRBJ2-1; D gene unclear. The CDR3 length is 17 residues. Germline lookup yields CDR1 SGHRS and CDR2 YFSETQ. CDR3 residues: CASGLFNLSRPYNEQFF. CDR3 bases: TGCGCCAGCGGCTTGTTCAACCTCTCCCGACCCTACAATGAGCAGTTCTTC.

This chain uses TRBV5-1 with TRBJ2-1, with a possible D match to TRBD1 (7 bases). The germline CDR1 and CDR2 sequences are SGHRS and YFSETQ. Trimming shortened V by 4 bases and J by 8 bases, and 16 bases separated the two germline ends. CDR3 size: 14 residues. The CDR3 DNA reads TGCGCCAGCAGCCAAACCAGGGGGGTGGATGAGCAGTTCTTC. It is translated as CASSQTRGVDEQFF.